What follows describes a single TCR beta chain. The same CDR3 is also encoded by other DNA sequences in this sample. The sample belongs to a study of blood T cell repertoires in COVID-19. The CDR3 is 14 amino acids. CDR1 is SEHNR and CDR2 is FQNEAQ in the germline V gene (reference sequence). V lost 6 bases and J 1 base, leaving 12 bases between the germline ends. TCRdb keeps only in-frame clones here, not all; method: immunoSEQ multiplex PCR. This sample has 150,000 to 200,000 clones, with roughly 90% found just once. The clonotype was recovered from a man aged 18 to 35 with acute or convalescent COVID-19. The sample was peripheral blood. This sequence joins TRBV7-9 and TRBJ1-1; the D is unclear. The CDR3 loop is CASSLGLPNTEAFF. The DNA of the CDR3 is TGTGCCAGCAGTCTTGGACTGCCGAACACTGAAGCTTTCTTT.